The T cell receptor (beta chain) described here comes from a study of blood T cell repertoires in COVID-19. Whole-study context: There were acute and convalescent COVID-19 samples, and they came from the United States, Italy and Spain.

The CDR3 covers 16 residues. V was pared by 1 base and J by 6 bases, with 19 bases between. The germline gives CDR1 SGHTA, CDR2 FQGNSA. Profiled with immunoSEQ multiplex PCR; TCRdb holds only in-frame clones, not every one. The sample yields about 330,000 clones, about 83% seen once. Sequencing input: peripheral blood. V is TRBV7-2 and J is TRBJ2-7; a weak D match, TRBD2 (5 bases). The receptor was derived from a woman between 45 and 65 years old with acute or convalescent COVID-19. As DNA, the CDR3 is TGTGCCAGCAGCTTAGATAGGGCTAGCCTGATTGGCGAGCAGTACTTC. It translates to CASSLDRASLIGEQYF.